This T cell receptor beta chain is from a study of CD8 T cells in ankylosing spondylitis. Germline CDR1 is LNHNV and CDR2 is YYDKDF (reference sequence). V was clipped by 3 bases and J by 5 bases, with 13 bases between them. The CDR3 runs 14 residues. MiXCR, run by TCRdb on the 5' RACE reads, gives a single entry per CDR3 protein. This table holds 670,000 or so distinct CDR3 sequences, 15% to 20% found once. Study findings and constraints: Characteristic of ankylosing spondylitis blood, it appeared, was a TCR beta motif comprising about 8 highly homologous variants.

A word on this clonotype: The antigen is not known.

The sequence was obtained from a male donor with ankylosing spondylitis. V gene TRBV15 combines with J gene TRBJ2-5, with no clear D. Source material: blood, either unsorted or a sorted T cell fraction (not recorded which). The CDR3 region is CATSRAPGGETQYF. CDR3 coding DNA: TGTGCCACCAGCAGGGCCCCAGGTGGGGAGACCCAGTACTTC. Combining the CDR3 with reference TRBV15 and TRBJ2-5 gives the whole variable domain DAMVIQNPRYQVTQFGKPVTLSCSQTLNHNVMYWYQQKSSQAPKLLFHYYDKDFNNEADTPDNFQSRRPNTSFCFLDIRSPGLGDTAMYLCATSRAPGGETQYFGPGTRLLVL.